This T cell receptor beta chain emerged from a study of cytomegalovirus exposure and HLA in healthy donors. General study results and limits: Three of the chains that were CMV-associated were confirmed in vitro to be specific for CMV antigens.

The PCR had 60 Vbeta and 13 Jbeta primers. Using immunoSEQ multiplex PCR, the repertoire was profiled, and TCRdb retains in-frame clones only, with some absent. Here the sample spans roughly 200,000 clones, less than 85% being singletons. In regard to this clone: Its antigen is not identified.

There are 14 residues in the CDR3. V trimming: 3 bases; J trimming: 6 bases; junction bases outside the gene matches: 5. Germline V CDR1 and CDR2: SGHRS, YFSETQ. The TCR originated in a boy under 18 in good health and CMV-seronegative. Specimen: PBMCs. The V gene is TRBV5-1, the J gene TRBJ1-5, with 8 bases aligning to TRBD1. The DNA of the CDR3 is TGCGCCAGCAGCTATACAGGGGGAGGTCAGCCCCAGCATTTT. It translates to CASSYTGGGQPQHF. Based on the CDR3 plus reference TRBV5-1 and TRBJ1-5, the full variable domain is KAGVTQTPRYLIKTRGQQVTLSCSPISGHRSVSWYQQTPGQGLQFLFEYFSETQRNKGNFPGRFSGRQFSNSRSEMNVSTLELGDSALYLCASSYTGGGQPQHFGDGTRLSIL.